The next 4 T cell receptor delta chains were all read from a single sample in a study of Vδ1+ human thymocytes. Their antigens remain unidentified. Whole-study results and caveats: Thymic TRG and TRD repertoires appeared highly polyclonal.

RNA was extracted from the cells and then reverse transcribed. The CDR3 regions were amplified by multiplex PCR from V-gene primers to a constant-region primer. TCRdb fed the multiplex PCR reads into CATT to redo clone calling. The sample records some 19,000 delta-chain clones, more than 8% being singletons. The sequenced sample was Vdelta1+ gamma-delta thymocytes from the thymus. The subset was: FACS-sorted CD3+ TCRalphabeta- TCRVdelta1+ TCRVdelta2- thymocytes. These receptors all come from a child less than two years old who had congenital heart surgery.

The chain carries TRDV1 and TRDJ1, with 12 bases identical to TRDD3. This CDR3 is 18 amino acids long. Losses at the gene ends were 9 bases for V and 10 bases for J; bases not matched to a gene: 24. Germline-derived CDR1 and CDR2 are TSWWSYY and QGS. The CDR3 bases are TGTGCTCTCGGGCTCCCTCGGTCTACTGGGGGATACCAGGCTGGACTCATCTTT. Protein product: CALGLPRSTGGYQAGLIF.

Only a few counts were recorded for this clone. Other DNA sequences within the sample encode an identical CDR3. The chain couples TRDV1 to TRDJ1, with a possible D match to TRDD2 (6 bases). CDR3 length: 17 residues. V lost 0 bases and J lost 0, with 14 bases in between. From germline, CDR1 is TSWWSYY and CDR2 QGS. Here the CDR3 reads CALGELASLTYTDKLIF. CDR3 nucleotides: TGTGCTCTTGGGGAACTCGCTTCCTTGACGTACACCGATAAACTCATCTTT.

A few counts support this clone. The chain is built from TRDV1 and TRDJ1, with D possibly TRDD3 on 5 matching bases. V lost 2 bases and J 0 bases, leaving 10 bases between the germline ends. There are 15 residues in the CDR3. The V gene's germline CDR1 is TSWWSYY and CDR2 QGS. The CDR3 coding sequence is TGTGCTCTTGGGGAATTGTGGGGTAACACCGATAAACTCATCTTT. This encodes CALGELWGNTDKLIF.

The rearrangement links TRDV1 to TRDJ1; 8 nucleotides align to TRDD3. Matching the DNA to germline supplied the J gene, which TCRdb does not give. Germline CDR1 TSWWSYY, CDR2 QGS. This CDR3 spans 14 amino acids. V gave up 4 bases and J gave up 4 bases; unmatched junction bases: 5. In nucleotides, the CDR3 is TGTGCTCTTGGGGGACTGGGGGGCTTCGATAAACTCATCTTT. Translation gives CALGGLGGFDKLIF.